This TCR beta chain came from a study of T cell repertoires in cytomegalovirus infection. Study background: Recently described HLA-C-restricted plus well-studied HLA-B-restricted CMV epitopes were used. Signatures in public TCR beta sequences pointed to both CMV infection and matching HLA type. Study observations and caveats: HLA-C-restricted CMV clonotypes gave the most frequent clonotype in two of eight donors.

J gave up 1 base and V 6 bases, and 3 bases lay outside the gene matches. This CDR3 region has 14 residues. Turning to this clonotype: Antigen specificity is unknown.

Each CDR3 protein gets one entry after TCRdb re-called the reads with MiXCR. Of hundreds of thousands of distinct CDR3 sequences listed, roughly 30% are singletons. The specimen was cultured PBMCs, collected from culture after CMV antigen stimulation. The receptor was isolated from a human donor in good health (CMV status not recorded). Some clones in this sample may be carry-over from other donors' samples. The chain is built from TRBV12-3 or TRBV12-4 and TRBJ1-2, with 9 bases aligning to TRBD1. CDR3 sequence: CASRGTGFNYGYTF. The CDR3 DNA follows: TGTGCCAGCAGGGGGACAGGGTTTAACTATGGCTACACCTTC.